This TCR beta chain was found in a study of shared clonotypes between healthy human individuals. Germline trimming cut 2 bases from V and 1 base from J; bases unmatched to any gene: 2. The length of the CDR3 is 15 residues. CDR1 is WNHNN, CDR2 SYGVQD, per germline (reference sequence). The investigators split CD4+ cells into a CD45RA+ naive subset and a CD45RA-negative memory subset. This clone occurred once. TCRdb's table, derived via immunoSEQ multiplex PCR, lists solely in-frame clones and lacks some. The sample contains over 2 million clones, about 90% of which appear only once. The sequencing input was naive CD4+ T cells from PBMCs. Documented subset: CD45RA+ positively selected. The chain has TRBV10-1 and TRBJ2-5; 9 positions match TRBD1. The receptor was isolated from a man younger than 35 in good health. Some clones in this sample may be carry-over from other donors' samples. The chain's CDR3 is CASSEGQGPQETQYF. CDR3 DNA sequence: TGCGCCAGCAGTGAGGGACAGGGGCCCCAAGAGACCCAGTACTTC.